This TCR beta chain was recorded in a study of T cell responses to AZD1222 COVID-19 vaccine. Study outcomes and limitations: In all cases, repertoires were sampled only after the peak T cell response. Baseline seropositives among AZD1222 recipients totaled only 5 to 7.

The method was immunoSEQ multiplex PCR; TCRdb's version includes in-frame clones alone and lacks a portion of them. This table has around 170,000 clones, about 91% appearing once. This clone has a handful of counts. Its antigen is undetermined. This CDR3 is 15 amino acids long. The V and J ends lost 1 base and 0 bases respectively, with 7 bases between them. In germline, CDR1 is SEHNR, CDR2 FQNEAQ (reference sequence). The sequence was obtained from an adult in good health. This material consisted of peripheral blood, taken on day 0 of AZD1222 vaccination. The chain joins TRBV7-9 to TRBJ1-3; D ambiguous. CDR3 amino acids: CASSLDLYSGNTIYF. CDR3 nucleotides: TGTGCCAGCAGCTTAGACCTTTACTCTGGAAACACCATATATTTT.